The rows below give T cell receptor beta chains drawn from one sample of a study of blood T cell repertoires in COVID-19. The data were produced by immunoSEQ multiplex PCR, yet TCRdb's version contains in-frame clones alone and is incomplete. The data show roughly 200,000 clones, roughly 78% seen once. The sample was peripheral blood. These receptors came from an elderly woman with active or convalescent COVID-19. Both conserved end residues are part of each CDR3. A D gene is named only where the DNA matches it firmly. A row's size may be missing; if present it is once, few, many or a size class.

CDR3 DNA	CDR3 protein	D gene	V gene	clone size	J gene
TGTGCCAGCAGCGGGGGACAGTCTAACTATGGCTACACCTTC	CASSGGQSNYGYTF	TRBD1	TRBV5-4	NA	TRBJ1-2
TGTGCCAGCAGCCAAGTCACAGGGGGCGGCTACACCTTC	CASSQVTGGGYTF	TRBD1	TRBV3-1/TRBV3-2	NA	TRBJ1-2
TGTGCCAGCAGCTTGAGACAGGGGGCCCAGCCCCAGCATTTT	CASSLRQGAQPQHF	TRBD1	TRBV7-8	NA	TRBJ1-5
TGTGCCTGGAGGTTACAGGCGAACACTGAAGCTTTCTTT	CAWRLQANTEAFF	NA	TRBV30	NA	TRBJ1-1
TGTGCCAGCAGATACAGGGTTTCGTATGAAAAACTGTTTTTT	CASRYRVSYEKLFF	NA	TRBV28	few	TRBJ1-4
TGTGCCAGCAGTTACGGATTACAGAAGACAGGGGTCGTAACCCGAAATGAAAAACTGTTTTTT	CASSYGLQKTGVVTRNEKLFF	TRBD1	TRBV6-2/TRBV6-3	NA	TRBJ1-4
TGTGCCAGCAGTTTGGTAGGAGGACTAGTGACCGGGGAGCTGTTTTTT	CASSLVGGLVTGELFF	TRBD2	TRBV28	NA	TRBJ2-2
TGCGCCAGCAGCACGGGGGGCCGGAGCACAGATACGCAGTATTTT	CASSTGGRSTDTQYF	NA	TRBV5-1	NA	TRBJ2-3
TGTGCCAGCAGCTTCGAACGACAGGGGGGATTCACTGAAGCTTTCTTT	CASSFERQGGFTEAFF	TRBD1	TRBV11-2	NA	TRBJ1-1
TGCGCCAGCAGGGTTCGCCAGGGGGGCTCCTACGAGCAGTACTTC	CASRVRQGGSYEQYF	NA	TRBV10-2	NA	TRBJ2-7
TGTGCCATCAGTCCCTCCGCGGGACAGGGGTACGAGCAGTACTTC	CAISPSAGQGYEQYF	TRBD1	TRBV10-3	NA	TRBJ2-7
TGTGCCAGCAGTGCAGCGGGGGGCCCCACAGATACGCAGTATTTT	CASSAAGGPTDTQYF	TRBD2	TRBV28	NA	TRBJ2-3
TGTGCCAGCAGTTACGTGCGGGGGGCCTACAATGAGCAGTTCTTC	CASSYVRGAYNEQFF	TRBD2	TRBV6-2/TRBV6-3	NA	TRBJ2-1
TGTGCCACCAGTGATCAGCGGACAGTCAACACCGGGGAGCTGTTTTTT	CATSDQRTVNTGELFF	NA	TRBV24-1	NA	TRBJ2-2
TGCGCCAGCAGCTACGACCGGGGGGAATGGTCCTACGAGCAGTACTTC	CASSYDRGEWSYEQYF	TRBD2	TRBV5-1	NA	TRBJ2-7
TGTGCCAGCAGCTTACGTGTTTCGGGGAACAATGAGCAGTTCTTC	CASSLRVSGNNEQFF	NA	TRBV7-9	few	TRBJ2-1
TGCGCCAGCAGCCCAAGGTCGGGGCAAGAGACCCAGTACTTC	CASSPRSGQETQYF	NA	TRBV5-1	NA	TRBJ2-5
TGTGCCAGCAGTTTAGGGAGACAGGGCTATGGAGAGACCCAGTACTTC	CASSLGRQGYGETQYF	TRBD1	TRBV25-1	NA	TRBJ2-5
TGTGCCAGCACGACCCCAAGCGGAGAGACCCAGTACTTC	CASTTPSGETQYF	NA	TRBV7-2	few	TRBJ2-5
TGTGCCAGCAGTTACTCGATGGTTGCAGGGGAGGATACGCAGTATTTT	CASSYSMVAGEDTQYF	NA	TRBV6-5	NA	TRBJ2-3
TGTGCCAGCAGCCCCTACCGGGCCGGGGGAGAGACCCAGTACTTC	CASSPYRAGGETQYF	NA	TRBV7-6	NA	TRBJ2-5
TGTGCCTGGAACCCAGGGGCGAACACTGAAGCTTTCTTT	CAWNPGANTEAFF	NA	TRBV30	NA	TRBJ1-1
TGCGCCAGCAGCCAAGGATCCGCCAGGGAGGATCAGCCCCAGCATTTT	CASSQGSAREDQPQHF	NA	TRBV4-1	NA	TRBJ1-5